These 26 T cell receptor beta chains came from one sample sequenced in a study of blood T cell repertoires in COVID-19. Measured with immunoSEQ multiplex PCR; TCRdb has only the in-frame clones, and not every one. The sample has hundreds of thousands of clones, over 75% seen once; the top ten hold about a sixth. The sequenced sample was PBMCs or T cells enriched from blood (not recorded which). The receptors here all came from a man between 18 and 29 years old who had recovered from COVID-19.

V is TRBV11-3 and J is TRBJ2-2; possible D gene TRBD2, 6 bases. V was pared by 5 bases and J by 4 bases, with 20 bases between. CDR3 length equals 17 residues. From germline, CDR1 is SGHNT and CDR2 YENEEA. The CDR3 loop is CASSPGTPHPVTGELFF. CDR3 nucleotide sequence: TGTGCCAGCAGCCCTGGGACTCCCCACCCGGTCACCGGGGAGCTGTTTTTT.

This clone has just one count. Here the CDR3 reads CASSSDRARYEQYF. The DNA for the CDR3 is TGTGCCAGCAGCTCCGACAGGGCCCGGTACGAGCAGTACTTC. The V and J genes are TRBV5-4 and TRBJ2-5; 7 nucleotides align to TRBD1. The closer fit of TRBJ2-7 to the DNA end suggests the J call may be wrong. From germline, CDR1 is SGHNT and CDR2 YYREEE (reference sequence). The CDR3 spans 14 residues.

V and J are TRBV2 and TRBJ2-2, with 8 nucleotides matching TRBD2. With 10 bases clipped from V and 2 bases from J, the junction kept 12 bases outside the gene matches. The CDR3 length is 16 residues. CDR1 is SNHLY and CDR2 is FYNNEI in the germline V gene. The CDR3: CATMRGAERNTGELFF. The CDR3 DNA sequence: TGTGCCACCATGCGGGGGGCAGAACGAAACACCGGGGAGCTGTTTTTT.

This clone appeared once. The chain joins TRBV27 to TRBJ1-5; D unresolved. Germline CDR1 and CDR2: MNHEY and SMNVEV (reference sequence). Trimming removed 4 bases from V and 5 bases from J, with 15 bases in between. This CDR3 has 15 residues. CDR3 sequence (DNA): TGTGCCAGCAGTTCGCTCGACGGCGGGCATCAGCCCCAGCATTTT. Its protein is CASSSLDGGHQPQHF.

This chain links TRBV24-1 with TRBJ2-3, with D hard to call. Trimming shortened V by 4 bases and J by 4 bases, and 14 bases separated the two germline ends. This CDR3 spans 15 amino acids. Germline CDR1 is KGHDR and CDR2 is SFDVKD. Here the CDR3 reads CATSDYNTDSDTQYF. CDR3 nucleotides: TGTGCCACCAGTGACTATAATACAGATTCAGATACGCAGTATTTT.

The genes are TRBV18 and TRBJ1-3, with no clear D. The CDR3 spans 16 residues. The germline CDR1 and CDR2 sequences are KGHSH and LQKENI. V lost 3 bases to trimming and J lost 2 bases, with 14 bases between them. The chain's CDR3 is CASSPAESLAGNTIYF. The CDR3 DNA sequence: TGTGCCAGCTCACCCGCTGAGTCCCTCGCTGGAAACACCATATATTTT.

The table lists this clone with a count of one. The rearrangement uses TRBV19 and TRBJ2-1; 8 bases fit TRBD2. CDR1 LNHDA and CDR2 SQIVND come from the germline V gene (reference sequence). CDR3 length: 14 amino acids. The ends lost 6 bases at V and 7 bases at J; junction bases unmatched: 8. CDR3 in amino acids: CASSMGGGWNEQFF. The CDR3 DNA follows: TGTGCCAGTAGCATGGGCGGGGGGTGGAATGAGCAGTTCTTC.

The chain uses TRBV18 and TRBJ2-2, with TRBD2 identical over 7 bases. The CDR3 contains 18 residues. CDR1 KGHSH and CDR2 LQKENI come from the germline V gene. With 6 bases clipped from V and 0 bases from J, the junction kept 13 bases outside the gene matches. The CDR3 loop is CASSPRGGGPTNTGELFF. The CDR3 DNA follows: TGTGCCAGCTCTCCGCGGGGCGGGGGACCCACGAACACCGGGGAGCTGTTTTTT.

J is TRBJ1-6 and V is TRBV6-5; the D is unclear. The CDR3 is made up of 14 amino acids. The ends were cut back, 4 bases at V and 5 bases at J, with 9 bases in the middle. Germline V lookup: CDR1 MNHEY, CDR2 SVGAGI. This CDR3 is CASSSHANNSPLHF. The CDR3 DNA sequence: TGTGCCAGCAGTTCGCATGCTAATAATTCACCCCTCCACTTT.

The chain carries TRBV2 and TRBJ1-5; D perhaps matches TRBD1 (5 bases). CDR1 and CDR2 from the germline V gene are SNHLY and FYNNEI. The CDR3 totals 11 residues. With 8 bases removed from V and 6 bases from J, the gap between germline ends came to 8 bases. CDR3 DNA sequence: TGTGCCAGCGGGGGGGGTCAGCCCCAGCATTTT. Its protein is CASGGGQPQHF.

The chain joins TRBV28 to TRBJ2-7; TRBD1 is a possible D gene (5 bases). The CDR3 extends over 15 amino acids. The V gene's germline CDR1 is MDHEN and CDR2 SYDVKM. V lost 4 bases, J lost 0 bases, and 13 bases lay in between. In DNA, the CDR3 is TGTGCCAGCAGTTCCCAAGGGGCCGGCTCCTACGAGCAGTACTTC. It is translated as CASSSQGAGSYEQYF.

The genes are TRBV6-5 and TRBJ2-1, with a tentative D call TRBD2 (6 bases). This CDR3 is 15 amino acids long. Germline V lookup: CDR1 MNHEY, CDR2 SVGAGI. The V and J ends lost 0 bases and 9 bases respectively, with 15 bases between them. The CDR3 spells CASSYSTSGFGEQFF. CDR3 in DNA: TGTGCCAGCAGTTACTCGACTAGTGGGTTCGGTGAGCAGTTCTTC.

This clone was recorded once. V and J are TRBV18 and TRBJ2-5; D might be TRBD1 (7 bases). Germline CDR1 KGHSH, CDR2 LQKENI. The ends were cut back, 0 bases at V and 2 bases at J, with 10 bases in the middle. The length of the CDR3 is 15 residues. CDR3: CASSPPTGRQETQYF. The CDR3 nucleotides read TGTGCCAGCTCACCACCGACAGGGAGGCAAGAGACCCAGTACTTC.

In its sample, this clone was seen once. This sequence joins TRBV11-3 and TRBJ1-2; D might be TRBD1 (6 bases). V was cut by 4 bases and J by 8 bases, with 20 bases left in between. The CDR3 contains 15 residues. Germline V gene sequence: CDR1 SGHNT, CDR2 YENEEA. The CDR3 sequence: CASSSVNPGAGGYTF. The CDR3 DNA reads TGTGCCAGCAGCTCAGTAAACCCAGGGGCGGGCGGCTACACCTTC.

The CDR3 here is CASSQTTGFYGYTF. For the CDR3, the DNA is TGTGCCAGCAGTCAAACGACAGGGTTCTATGGCTACACCTTC. This chain joins TRBV6-5 and TRBJ1-2; 7 bases match TRBD1. Germline V gene lookup returns CDR1 MNHEY and CDR2 SVGAGI. The CDR3 contains 14 residues. V shed 5 bases, J shed 4 bases, and the junction held 7 bases outside the gene matches.

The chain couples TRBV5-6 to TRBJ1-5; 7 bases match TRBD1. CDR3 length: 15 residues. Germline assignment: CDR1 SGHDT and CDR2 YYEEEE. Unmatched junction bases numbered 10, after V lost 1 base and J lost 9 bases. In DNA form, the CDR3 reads TGTGCCAGCAGCTTGAGGGACAGCTACCCCTCGCCCCAGCATTTT. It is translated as CASSLRDSYPSPQHF.

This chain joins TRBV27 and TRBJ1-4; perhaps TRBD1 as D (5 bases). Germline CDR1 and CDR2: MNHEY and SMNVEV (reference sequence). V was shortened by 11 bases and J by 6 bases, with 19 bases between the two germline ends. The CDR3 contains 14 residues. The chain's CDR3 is CASHPAGSDEKLFF. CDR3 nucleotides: TGTGCCTCCCATCCGGCAGGGTCGGATGAAAAACTGTTTTTT.

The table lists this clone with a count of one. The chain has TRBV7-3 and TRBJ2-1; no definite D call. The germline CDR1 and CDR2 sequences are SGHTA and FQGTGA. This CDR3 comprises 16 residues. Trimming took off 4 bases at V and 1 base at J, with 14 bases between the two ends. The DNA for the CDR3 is TGTGCCAGCAGCTCCCTGGTAAGCTCGTCCTACAATGAGCAGTTCTTC. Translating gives CASSSLVSSSYNEQFF.

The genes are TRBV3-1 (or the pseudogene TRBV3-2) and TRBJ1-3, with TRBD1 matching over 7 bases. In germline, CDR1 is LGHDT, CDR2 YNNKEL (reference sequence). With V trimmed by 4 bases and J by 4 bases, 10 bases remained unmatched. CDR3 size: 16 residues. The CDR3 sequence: CASSPDRVGSGNTIYF. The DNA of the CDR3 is TGTGCCAGCAGCCCCGACAGGGTCGGGTCCGGAAACACCATATATTTT.

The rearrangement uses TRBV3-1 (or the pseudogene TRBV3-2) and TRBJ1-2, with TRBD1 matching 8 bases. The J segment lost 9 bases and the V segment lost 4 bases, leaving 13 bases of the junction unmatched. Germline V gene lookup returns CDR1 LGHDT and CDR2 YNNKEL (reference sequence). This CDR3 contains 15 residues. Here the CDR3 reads CASSLGQGRGYSYTF. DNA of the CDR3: TGTGCCAGCAGCCTTGGACAGGGCCGCGGGTATAGCTACACCTTC.

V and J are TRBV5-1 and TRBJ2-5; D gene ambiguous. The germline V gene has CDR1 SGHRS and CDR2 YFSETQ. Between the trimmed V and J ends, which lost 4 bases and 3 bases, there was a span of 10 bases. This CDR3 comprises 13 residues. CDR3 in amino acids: CASSRFGEETQYF. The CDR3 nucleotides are TGCGCCAGCAGCCGCTTCGGTGAAGAGACCCAGTACTTC.

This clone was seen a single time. CDR3 bases: TGCGCCAGCAGTGAGGGGCCTTACGAGCAGTACTTC. Translating gives CASSEGPYEQYF. The J gene is TRBJ2-7, the V gene TRBV10-1; no clear D. CDR1 WNHNN and CDR2 SYGVQD come from the germline V gene (reference sequence). Trimming stripped 2 bases from V and 4 bases from J, with 6 bases between. The CDR3 has 12 amino acids.

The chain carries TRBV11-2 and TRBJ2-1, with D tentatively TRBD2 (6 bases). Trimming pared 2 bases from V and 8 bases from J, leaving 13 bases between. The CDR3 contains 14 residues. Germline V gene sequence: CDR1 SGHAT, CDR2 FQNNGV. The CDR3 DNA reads TGTGCCAGCAGCTTAATGGGGGGTGGGGATGAGCAGTTCTTC. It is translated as CASSLMGGGDEQFF.

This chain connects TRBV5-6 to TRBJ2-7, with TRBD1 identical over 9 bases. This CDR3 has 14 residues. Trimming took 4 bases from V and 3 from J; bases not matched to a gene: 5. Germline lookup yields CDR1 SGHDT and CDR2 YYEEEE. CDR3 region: CASSPGQGYYEQYF. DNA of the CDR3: TGTGCCAGCAGCCCGGGACAGGGCTACTACGAGCAGTACTTC.

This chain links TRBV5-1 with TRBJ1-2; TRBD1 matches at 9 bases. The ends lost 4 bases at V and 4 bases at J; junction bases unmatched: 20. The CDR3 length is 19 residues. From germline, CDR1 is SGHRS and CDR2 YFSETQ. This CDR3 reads CASSPTPGQGIRGLYGYTF. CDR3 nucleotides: TGCGCCAGCAGCCCTACTCCGGGACAGGGTATAAGAGGGCTCTATGGCTACACCTTC.

CDR3 sequence: CASSPGLAGANTGELFF. CDR3 nucleotides: TGTGCCAGCAGTCCGGGACTAGCGGGGGCGAACACCGGGGAGCTGTTTTTT. J is TRBJ2-2 and V is TRBV2, with 14 bases lining up with TRBD2. Germline trimming cut 5 bases from V and 0 bases from J; bases unmatched to any gene: 2. The CDR3 runs to 17 residues. The germline gives CDR1 SNHLY, CDR2 FYNNEI.